This TCR beta chain was sequenced in a study of T cell repertoires in cytomegalovirus infection. On the study more broadly: Through public TCR beta signatures, both CMV infection and matching HLA type were indicated. Study-wide results and limits: CMV-specific TCR beta clonotypes restricted by HLA-C were the ones dominating the ex vivo response. Identification of carriers of CMV plus the relevant HLA was achieved through cumulative public TCR beta family frequency.

Each CDR3 protein is one row after TCRdb ran MiXCR on the reads. Among 560,000 or so distinct CDR3 sequences listed, 15% to 20% were seen once. V dropped 5 bases and J dropped 7 bases, with 27 bases sitting between them. In germline, CDR1 is DFQATT, CDR2 SNEGSKA (reference sequence). This CDR3 has 16 amino acids. This clonotype showed up just a few times. What it binds is not known. The sequence was collected from a human donor in good health (CMV status not recorded). Some clones in this sample may be carry-over from other donors' samples. The chain couples TRBV20-1 to TRBJ2-7, with a weak D call TRBD1 (6 bases). Sequenced input: CD8+ T cells from PBMCs. CDR3 DNA: TGCAGTGCTCGGTTTATCGGTCAGGGGATTCGAGGGGAGCAGTACTTC. As protein: CSARFIGQGIRGEQYF.